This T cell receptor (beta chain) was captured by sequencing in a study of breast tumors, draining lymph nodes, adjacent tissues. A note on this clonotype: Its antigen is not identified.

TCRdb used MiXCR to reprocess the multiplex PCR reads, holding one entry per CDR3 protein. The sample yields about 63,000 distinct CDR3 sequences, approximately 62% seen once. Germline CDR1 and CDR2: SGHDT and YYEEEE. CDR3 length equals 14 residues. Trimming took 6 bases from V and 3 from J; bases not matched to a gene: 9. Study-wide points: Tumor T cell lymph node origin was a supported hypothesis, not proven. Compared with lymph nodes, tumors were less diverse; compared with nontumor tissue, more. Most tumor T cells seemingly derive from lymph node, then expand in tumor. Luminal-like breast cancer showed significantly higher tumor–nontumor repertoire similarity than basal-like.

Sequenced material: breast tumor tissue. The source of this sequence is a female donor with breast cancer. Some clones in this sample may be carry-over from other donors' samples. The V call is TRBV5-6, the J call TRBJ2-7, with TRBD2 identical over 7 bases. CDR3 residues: CASTPGLADYEQYF. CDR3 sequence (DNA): TGTGCCAGCACTCCGGGGCTAGCGGACTACGAGCAGTACTTC.